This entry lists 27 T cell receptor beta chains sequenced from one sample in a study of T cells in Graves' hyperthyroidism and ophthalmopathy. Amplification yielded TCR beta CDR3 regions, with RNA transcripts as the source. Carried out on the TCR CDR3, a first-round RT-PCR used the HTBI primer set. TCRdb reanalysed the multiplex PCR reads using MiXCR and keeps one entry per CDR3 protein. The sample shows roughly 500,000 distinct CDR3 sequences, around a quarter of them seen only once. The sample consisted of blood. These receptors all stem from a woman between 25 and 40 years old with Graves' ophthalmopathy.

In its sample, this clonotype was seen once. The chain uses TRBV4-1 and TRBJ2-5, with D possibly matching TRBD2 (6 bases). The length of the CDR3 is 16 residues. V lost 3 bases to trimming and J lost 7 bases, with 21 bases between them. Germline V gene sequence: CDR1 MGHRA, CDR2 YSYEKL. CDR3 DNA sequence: TGCGCCAGCAGCCAGGTCCCGGGACTCTCCGGGGGGACCCAGTACTTC. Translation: CASSQVPGLSGGTQYF.

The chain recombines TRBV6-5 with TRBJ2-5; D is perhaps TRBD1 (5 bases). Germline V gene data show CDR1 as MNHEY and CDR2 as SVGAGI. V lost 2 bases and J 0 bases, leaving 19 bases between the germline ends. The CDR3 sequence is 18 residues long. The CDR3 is CASSYPTGTRQNQETQYF. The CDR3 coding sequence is TGTGCCAGCAGTTACCCGACGGGTACAAGACAGAACCAAGAGACCCAGTACTTC.

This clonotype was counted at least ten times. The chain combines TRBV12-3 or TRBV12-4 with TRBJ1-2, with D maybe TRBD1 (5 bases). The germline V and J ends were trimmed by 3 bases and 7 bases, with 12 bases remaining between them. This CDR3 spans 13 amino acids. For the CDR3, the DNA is TGTGCCAGCAGTTTTGCTACAGGAGGTGGCTACACCTTC. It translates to CASSFATGGGYTF.

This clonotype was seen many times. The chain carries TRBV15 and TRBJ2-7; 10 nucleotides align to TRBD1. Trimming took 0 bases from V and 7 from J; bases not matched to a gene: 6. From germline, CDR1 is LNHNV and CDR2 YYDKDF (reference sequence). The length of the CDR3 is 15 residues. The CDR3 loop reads CATSREDRGLGEQYF. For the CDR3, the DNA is TGTGCCACCAGCAGAGAAGACAGGGGGCTGGGGGAGCAGTACTTC.

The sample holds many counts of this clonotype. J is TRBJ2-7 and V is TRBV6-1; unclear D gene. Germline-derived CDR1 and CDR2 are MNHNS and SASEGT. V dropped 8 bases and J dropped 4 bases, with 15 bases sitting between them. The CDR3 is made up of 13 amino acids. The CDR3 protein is CASGETSEYEQYF. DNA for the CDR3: TGTGCCAGCGGGGAAACCTCAGAGTACGAGCAGTACTTC.

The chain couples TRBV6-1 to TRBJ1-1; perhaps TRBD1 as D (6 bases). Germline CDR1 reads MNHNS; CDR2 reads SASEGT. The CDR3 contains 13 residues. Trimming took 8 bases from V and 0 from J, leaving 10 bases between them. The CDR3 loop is CASQTGMNTEAFF. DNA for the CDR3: TGTGCCAGCCAGACAGGCATGAACACTGAAGCTTTCTTT.

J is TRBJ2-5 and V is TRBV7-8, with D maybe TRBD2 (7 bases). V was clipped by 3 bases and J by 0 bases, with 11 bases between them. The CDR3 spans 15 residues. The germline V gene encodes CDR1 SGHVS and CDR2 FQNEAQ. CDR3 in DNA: TGTGCCAGCAGCTTGCGGGGGCCGTACCAAGAGACCCAGTACTTC. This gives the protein CASSLRGPYQETQYF.

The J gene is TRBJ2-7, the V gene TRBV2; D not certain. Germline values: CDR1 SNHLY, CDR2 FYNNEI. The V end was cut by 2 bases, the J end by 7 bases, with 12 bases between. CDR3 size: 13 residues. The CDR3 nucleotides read TGTGCCAGCAGTGAACGGCACCTAGGGGAGCAGTACTTC. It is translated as CASSERHLGEQYF.

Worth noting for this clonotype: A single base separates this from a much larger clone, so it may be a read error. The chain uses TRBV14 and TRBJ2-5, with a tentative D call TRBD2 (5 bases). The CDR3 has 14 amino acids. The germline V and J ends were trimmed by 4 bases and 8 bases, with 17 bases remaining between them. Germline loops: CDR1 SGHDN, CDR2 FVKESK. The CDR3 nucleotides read TGTGCCAGCAGCCCACTAGTGGTTGGCGATACCCAGTACTTC. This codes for CASSPLVVGDTQYF. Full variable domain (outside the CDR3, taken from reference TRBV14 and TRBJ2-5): EAGVTQFPSHSVIEKGQTVTLRCDPISGHDNLYWYRRVMGKEIKFLLHFVKESKQDESGMPNNRFLAERTGGTYSTLKVQPAELEDSGVYFCASSPLVVGDTQYFGPGTRLLVL.

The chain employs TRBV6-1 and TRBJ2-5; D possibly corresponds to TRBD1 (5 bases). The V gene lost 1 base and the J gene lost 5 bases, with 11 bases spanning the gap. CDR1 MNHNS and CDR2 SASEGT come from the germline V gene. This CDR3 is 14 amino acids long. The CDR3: CASSEGGAEETQYF. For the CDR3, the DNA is TGTGCCAGCAGTGAAGGGGGCGCGGAGGAGACCCAGTACTTC.

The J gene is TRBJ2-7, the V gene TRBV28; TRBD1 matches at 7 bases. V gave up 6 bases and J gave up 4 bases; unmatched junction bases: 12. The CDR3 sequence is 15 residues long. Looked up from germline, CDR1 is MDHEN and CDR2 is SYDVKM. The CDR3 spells CASRLSWDSIYEQYF. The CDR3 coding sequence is TGTGCCAGCAGGCTAAGTTGGGACAGTATTTACGAGCAGTACTTC.

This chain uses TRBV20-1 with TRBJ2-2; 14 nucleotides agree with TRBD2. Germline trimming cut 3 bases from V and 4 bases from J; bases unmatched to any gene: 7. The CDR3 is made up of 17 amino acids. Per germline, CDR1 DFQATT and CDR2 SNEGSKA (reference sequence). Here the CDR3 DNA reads TGCAGTGCTAGCGGGGGACTAGCGGGAGCGGGCACCGGGGAGCTGTTTTTT. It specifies CSASGGLAGAGTGELFF.

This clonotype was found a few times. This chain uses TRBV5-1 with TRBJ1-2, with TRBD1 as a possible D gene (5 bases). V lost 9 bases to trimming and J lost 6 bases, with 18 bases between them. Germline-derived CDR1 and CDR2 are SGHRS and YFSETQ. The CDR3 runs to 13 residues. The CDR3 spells CATDPGTGDGYTF. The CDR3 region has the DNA TGCGCCACCGACCCAGGCACAGGAGATGGCTACACCTTC.

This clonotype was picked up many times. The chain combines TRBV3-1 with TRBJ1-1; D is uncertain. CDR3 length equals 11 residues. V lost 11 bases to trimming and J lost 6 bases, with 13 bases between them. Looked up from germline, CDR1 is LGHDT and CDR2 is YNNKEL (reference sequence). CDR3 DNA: TGTGCCGTCGGGTCCCGCGCTGAAGCTTTCTTT. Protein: CAVGSRAEAFF.

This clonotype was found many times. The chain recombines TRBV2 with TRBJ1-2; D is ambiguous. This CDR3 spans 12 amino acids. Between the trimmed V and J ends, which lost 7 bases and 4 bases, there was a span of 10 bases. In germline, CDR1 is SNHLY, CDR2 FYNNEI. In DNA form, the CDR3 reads TGTGCCAGCAACAGAGAGGGCTATGGCTACACCTTC. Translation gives CASNREGYGYTF.

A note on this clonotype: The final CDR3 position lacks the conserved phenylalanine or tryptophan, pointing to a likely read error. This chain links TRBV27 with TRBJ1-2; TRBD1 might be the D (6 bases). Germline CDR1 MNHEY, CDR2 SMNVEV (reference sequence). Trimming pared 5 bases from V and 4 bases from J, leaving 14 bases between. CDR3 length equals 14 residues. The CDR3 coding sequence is TGTGCCAGCAGTCCCCCTGGCAGGGGCTATGGCTACACCGTC. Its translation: CASSPPGRGYGYTV.

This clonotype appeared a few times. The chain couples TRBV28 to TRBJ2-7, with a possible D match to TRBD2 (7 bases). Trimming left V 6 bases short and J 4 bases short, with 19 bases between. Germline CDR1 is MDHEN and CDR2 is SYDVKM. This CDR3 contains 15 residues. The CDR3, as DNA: TGTGCCAGCAGCCCGAGGGGGGGTGCCCTTTACGAGCAGTACTTC. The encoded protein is CASSPRGGALYEQYF.

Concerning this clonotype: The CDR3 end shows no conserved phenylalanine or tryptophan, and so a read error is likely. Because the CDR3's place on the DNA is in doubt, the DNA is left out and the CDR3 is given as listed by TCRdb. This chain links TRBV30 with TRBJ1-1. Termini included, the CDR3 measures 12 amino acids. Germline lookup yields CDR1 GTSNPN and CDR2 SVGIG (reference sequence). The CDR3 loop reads CAWSVGSTVAWL.

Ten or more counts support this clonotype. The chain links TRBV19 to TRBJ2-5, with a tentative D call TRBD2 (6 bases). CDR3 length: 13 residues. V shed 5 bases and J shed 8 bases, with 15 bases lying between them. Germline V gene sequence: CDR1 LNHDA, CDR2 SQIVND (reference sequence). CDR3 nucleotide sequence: TGTGCCAGTAGTGGGGACTCGAAAACCACCCAGTACTTC. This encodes CASSGDSKTTQYF.

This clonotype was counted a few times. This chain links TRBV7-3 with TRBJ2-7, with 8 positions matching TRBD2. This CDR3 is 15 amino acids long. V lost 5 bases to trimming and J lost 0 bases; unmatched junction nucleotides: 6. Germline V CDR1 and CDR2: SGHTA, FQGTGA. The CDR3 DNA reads TGTGCCAGCAGCCGTAGCGGGGAAAGCTCCTACGAGCAGTACTTC. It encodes CASSRSGESSYEQYF.

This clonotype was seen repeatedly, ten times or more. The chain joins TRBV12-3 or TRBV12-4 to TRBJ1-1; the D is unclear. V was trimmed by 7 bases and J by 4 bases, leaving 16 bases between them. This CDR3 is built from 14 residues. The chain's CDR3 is CASTPSLGGTEAFF. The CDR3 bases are TGTGCCAGCACCCCTTCGTTAGGCGGCACTGAAGCTTTCTTT.

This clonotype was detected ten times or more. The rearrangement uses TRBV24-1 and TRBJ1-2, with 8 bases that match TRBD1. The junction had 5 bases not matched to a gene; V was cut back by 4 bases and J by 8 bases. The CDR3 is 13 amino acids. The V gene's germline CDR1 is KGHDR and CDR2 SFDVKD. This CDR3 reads CATSEWTGRGYTF. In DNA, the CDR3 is TGTGCCACCAGTGAGTGGACAGGGCGCGGCTACACCTTC.

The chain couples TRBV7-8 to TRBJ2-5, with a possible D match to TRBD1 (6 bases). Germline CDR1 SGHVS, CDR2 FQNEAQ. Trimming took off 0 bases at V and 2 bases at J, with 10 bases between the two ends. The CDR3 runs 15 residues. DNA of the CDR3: TGTGCCAGCAGCTTAGCCGGACAGAAACAAGAGACCCAGTACTTC. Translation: CASSLAGQKQETQYF.

For the CDR3, the DNA is TGTGCCAGCAGTAGGACAGGGGGAGGATCCGAGCAGTACTTC. Translation: CASSRTGGGSEQYF. The chain employs TRBV12-3 or TRBV12-4 and TRBJ2-7; 10 bases line up with TRBD1. This CDR3 is 14 amino acids long. V shed 5 bases and J 6 bases; nucleotides not matched to a gene: 7.

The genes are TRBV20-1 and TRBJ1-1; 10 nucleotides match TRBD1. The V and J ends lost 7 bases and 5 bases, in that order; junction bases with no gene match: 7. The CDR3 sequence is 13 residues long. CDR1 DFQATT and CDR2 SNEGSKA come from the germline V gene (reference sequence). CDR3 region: CSVSGTGVTEAFF. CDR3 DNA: TGCAGTGTCTCCGGGACAGGGGTTACTGAAGCTTTCTTT.

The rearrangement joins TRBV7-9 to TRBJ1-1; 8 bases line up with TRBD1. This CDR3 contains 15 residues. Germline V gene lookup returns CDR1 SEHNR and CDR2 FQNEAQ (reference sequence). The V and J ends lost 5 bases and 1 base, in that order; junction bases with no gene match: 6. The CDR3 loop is CASSDRQGPNTEAFF. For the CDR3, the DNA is TGTGCCAGCAGCGACCGACAGGGGCCGAACACTGAAGCTTTCTTT.

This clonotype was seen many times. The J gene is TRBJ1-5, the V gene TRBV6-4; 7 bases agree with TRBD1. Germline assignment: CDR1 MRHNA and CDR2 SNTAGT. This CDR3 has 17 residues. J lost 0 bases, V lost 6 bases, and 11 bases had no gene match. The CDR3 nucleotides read TGTGCCAGCAGCCAACTACAGGGGAGGTATAGCAATCAGCCCCAGCATTTT. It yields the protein CASSQLQGRYSNQPQHF.